One and the same sample provided the 2 T cell receptor beta chains below, sequenced in a study of blood T cell repertoires in COVID-19. Assay: immunoSEQ multiplex PCR; the TCRdb copy retains only in-frame clones and omits some. Among about 110,000 clones listed, less than 75% were seen once. Sequencing was done on a sample of peripheral blood. The receptors were sampled from a woman aged 40 to 55 with acute or convalescent COVID-19.

This clone was seen just once. This rearrangement joins TRBV27 to TRBJ2-1; 11 nucleotides align to TRBD2. Trimming took 3 bases from V and 5 from J; bases not matched to a gene: 3. The CDR3 spans 15 residues. The germline gives CDR1 MNHEY, CDR2 SMNVEV (reference sequence). Here the CDR3 reads CASSFGTSGNNEQFF. In nucleotides, the CDR3 is TGTGCCAGCAGTTTTGGGACTAGCGGAAACAATGAGCAGTTCTTC.

The gene calls are TRBV6-2 or TRBV6-3 and TRBJ1-5, with 8 bases identical to TRBD1. CDR3 size: 14 residues. Trimming cost V 5 bases and J 4 bases; bases outside gene matches: 4. From germline, CDR1 is MNHEY and CDR2 SVGEGT. This chain's CDR3 is CASSKGQVNQPQHF. In DNA form, the CDR3 reads TGTGCCAGCAGTAAGGGACAGGTGAATCAGCCCCAGCATTTT.